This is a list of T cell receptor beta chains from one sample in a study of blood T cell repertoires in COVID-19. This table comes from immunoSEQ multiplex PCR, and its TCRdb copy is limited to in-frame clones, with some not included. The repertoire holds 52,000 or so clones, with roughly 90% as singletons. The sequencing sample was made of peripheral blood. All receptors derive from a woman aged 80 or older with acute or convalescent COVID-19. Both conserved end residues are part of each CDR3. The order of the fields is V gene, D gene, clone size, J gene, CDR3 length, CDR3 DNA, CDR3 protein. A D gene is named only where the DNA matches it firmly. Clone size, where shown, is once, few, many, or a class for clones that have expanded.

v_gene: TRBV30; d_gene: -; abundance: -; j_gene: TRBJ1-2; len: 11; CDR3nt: TGTGCCGGCTCCCGGGGTTCTGGCTACACCTTC; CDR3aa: CAGSRGSGYTF
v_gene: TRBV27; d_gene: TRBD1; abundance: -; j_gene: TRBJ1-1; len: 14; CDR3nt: TGTGCCAGCAGTGCCTGGGGACAGACCACTGAAGCTTTCTTT; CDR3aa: CASSAWGQTTEAFF
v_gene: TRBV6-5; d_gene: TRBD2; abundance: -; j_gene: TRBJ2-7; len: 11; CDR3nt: TGTGCCAGCGGCGGGAGCTACGAGCAGTACTTC; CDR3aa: CASGGSYEQYF
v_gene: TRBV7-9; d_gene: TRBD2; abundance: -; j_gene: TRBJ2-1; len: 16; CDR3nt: TGTGCCAGCAGCCCGCGGGAGAGCGGGCCGTACAATGAGCAGTTCTTC; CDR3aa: CASSPRESGPYNEQFF
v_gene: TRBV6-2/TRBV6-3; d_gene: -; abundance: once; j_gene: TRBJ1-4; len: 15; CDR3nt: TGTGCCAGCAGTTACGGCGGGGCGAGTAATGAAAAACTGTTTTTT; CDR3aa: CASSYGGASNEKLFF
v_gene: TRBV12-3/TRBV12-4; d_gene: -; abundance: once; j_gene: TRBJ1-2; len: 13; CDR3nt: TGTGCCAGCAGTTCTGGAGAAGACTATGGCTACACCTTC; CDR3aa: CASSSGEDYGYTF
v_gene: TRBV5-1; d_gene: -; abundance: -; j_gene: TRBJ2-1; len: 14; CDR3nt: TGCGCCAGCAGCTTGGAACCGGGTTTGGATGAGCAGTTCTTC; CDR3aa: CASSLEPGLDEQFF
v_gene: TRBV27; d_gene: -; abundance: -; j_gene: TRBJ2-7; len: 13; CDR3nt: TGTGCCAGCAGCAGACAGGACTCCTACGAGCAGTACTTC; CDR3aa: CASSRQDSYEQYF
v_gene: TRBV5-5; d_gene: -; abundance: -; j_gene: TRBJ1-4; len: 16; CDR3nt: TGTGCCAGCAGCCCGTGGACAGATTCAACTAATGAAAAACTGTTTTTT; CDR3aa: CASSPWTDSTNEKLFF
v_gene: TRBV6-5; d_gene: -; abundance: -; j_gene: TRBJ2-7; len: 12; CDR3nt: TGTGCCAGCATGGCGGATTCCTACGAGCAGTACTTC; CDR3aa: CASMADSYEQYF
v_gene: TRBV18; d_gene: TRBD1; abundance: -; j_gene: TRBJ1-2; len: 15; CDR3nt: TGTGCCAGCTCACCACGAGACAGGGGGGCCTATGGCTACACCTTC; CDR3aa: CASSPRDRGAYGYTF
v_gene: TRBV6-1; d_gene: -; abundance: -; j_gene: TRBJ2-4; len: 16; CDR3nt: TGTGCCAGCAGTGACGCACCAGGGGTAGCCAAAAACATTCAGTACTTC; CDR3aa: CASSDAPGVAKNIQYF
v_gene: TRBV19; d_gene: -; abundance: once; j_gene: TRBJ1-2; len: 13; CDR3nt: TGTGCCAGTAGAGGGACATCTAACTATGGCTACACCTTC; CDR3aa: CASRGTSNYGYTF
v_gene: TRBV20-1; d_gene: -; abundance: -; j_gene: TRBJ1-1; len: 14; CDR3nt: TGCAGTGCTAGTACACTTGGAGCGAACACTGAAGCTTTCTTT; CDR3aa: CSASTLGANTEAFF
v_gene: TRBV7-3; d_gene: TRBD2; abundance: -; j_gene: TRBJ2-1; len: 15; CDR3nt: TGTGCCAGCAGTCAGGGCGGACTAGATCTCAATGAGCAGTTCTTC; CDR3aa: CASSQGGLDLNEQFF
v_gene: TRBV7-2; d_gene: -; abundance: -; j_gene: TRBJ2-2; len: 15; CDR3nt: TGTGCCAGCAGCTTATCTCTAGTTCTTACCGGGGAGCTGTTTTTT; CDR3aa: CASSLSLVLTGELFF